The 29 T cell receptor beta chains presented below share a single source sample, sequenced in a study of blood T cell repertoires in COVID-19. The table came from immunoSEQ multiplex PCR; TCRdb's copy has only in-frame clones and leaves some out. The sample gives roughly 100,000 clones, approximately 76% of which show up once; roughly 19% is in the top ten. The sequenced sample was peripheral blood. The origin of the receptors is a woman in her seventies with acute or convalescent COVID-19.

This clone was detected only a few times. The chain's CDR3 is CASSLGGEGQPQHF. The CDR3, as DNA: TGCGCCAGCAGTTTAGGGGGGGAGGGCCAGCCCCAGCATTTT. The chain couples TRBV5-1 to TRBJ1-5; the D gene is possibly TRBD1 (6 bases). The V end was cut by 5 bases, the J end by 7 bases, with 16 bases between. Germline V gives CDR1 SGHRS, CDR2 YFSETQ. The CDR3 length is 14 residues.

The chain links TRBV19 to TRBJ1-2; TRBD1 agrees at 7 bases. V dropped 1 base and J dropped 8; count of bases not matched to a gene: 10. CDR3 length: 15 residues. The V gene's germline CDR1 is LNHDA and CDR2 SQIVND (reference sequence). The CDR3 nucleotides read TGTGCCAGTAGTATAGCCGGCGGACAGGCAGGCGGCTACACCTTC. Encoded protein: CASSIAGGQAGGYTF.

The chain links TRBV3-1 (or the pseudogene TRBV3-2) to TRBJ1-2; D might be TRBD1 (6 bases). The ends were cut back, 4 bases at V and 1 base at J, with 7 bases in the middle. The CDR3 runs to 13 residues. Germline CDR1 is LGHDT and CDR2 is YNNKEL (reference sequence). The CDR3 nucleotides read TGTGCCAGCAGCCCACAGGGTAACTATGGCTACACCTTC. It encodes CASSPQGNYGYTF.

This clone was observed a single time. The gene calls are TRBV9 and TRBJ2-2; TRBD1 matches 11 bases. Trimming cost V 0 bases and J 7 bases; bases outside gene matches: 5. The germline gives CDR1 SGDLS, CDR2 YYNGEE. CDR3 size: 16 residues. This CDR3 is CASSVDGTGGVGELFF. The DNA for the CDR3 is TGTGCCAGCAGCGTAGATGGGACAGGGGGTGTCGGGGAGCTGTTTTTT.

The chain is built from TRBV27 and TRBJ2-2, with TRBD2 matching over 8 bases. The CDR3 length is 15 residues. CDR1 and CDR2 (germline): MNHEY, SMNVEV (reference sequence). The V gene end was trimmed by 11 bases and the J gene end by 6 bases; junction bases not matched to a gene: 14. In DNA, the CDR3 is TGTGCCCCCACCGGGACCGGGCGGGGGGCCGGGGAGCTGTTTTTT. Translated: CAPTGTGRGAGELFF.

This rearrangement joins TRBV5-1 to TRBJ1-4; 7 bases match TRBD1. Germline-derived CDR1 and CDR2 are SGHRS and YFSETQ. The CDR3 is made up of 16 amino acids. J was trimmed by 3 bases and V by 3 bases; bases with no gene match: 8. CDR3 protein: CASSSTDRAPNEKLFF. The CDR3 DNA reads TGCGCCAGCAGCTCGACCGACAGGGCGCCTAATGAAAAACTGTTTTTT.

This rearrangement joins TRBV5-1 to TRBJ2-3; TRBD1 matches 12 bases. CDR1 SGHRS and CDR2 YFSETQ come from the germline V gene. The CDR3 is 15 amino acids. The V segment lost 4 bases and the J segment 8 bases; nucleotides outside the gene matches: 8. CDR3 sequence: CASSPGQGAGGTQYF. The CDR3 DNA is TGCGCCAGCAGCCCGGGACAGGGGGCAGGAGGTACGCAGTATTTT.

The chain carries TRBV2 and TRBJ2-5; 8 nucleotides agree with TRBD1. The CDR3 loop spans 16 amino acids. V shed 8 bases, J shed 0 bases, and the junction held 11 bases outside the gene matches. CDR1 is SNHLY and CDR2 is FYNNEI in the germline V gene. The CDR3 spells CASRYPGGSYQETQYF. CDR3 in DNA: TGTGCCAGCCGATATCCAGGGGGCTCGTACCAAGAGACCCAGTACTTC.

This chain connects TRBV15 to TRBJ1-2, with TRBD1 matching 7 bases. The CDR3 has 13 amino acids. Germline V lookup: CDR1 LNHNV, CDR2 YYDKDF (reference sequence). With V trimmed by 1 base and J by 8 bases, 4 bases remained unmatched. The CDR3 DNA reads TGTGCCACCAGCAGAGTAAGAGGGGGCGGCTACACCTTC. It yields the protein CATSRVRGGGYTF.

The rearrangement links TRBV6-1 to TRBJ1-4, with 7 bases lining up with TRBD1. V dropped 3 bases and J dropped 8; count of bases not matched to a gene: 9. Germline assignment: CDR1 MNHNS and CDR2 SASEGT. The CDR3 totals 15 residues. The CDR3 nucleotides are TGTGCCAGCAGTGAGAGAGGGGGCCCGCCCGAAAAACTGTTTTTT. Amino acid sequence: CASSERGGPPEKLFF.

The CDR3 DNA is TGTGCCAGCAGCCGCTATGCGAGGGCGGGGGGGACAGATACGCAGTATTTT. It specifies CASSRYARAGGTDTQYF. The V gene is TRBV5-6, the J gene TRBJ2-3, with 9 bases fitting TRBD2. CDR1 is SGHDT, CDR2 YYEEEE, per germline. The V and J ends lost 4 bases and 3 bases, in that order; junction bases with no gene match: 12. The CDR3 sequence is 17 residues long.

The chain couples TRBV10-3 to TRBJ1-3, with unresolved D. The germline V and J ends were trimmed by 6 bases and 0 bases, with 9 bases remaining between them. Germline V gene lookup returns CDR1 ENHRY and CDR2 SYGVKD. The CDR3 sequence is 14 residues long. DNA for the CDR3: TGTGCCATCAGGCCCCACGGCTCTGGAAACACCATATATTTT. It yields the protein CAIRPHGSGNTIYF.

The gene calls are TRBV5-1 and TRBJ2-7; 9 bases line up with TRBD2. After removal of 4 bases from V and 5 bases from J, the junction contained 10 bases not matched to a gene. The CDR3 is made up of 15 amino acids. Germline V gene lookup returns CDR1 SGHRS and CDR2 YFSETQ. The CDR3 nucleotides are TGCGCCAGCAGCCGCGGGGGGGACTTTAGCGACGAGCAGTACTTC. Encoded protein: CASSRGGDFSDEQYF.

V and J are TRBV5-1 and TRBJ2-7; TRBD2 aligns across 8 bases. The trim removed 0 bases at V and 1 base at J, leaving 0 bases unmatched. Germline V gene sequence: CDR1 SGHRS, CDR2 YFSETQ. This CDR3 is built from 14 residues. The CDR3 coding sequence is TGCGCCAGCAGCTTGGCGGGGGGGTCCTACGAGCAGTACTTC. Encoded protein: CASSLAGGSYEQYF. Full variable domain (rest looked up from reference TRBV5-1 and TRBJ2-7): KAGVTQTPRYLIKTRGQQVTLSCSPISGHRSVSWYQQTPGQGLQFLFEYFSETQRNKGNFPGRFSGRQFSNSRSEMNVSTLELGDSALYLCASSLAGGSYEQYFGPGTRLTVT.

CDR3 in amino acids: CASSPGGQGDNILLEQYF. The CDR3 DNA follows: TGTGCCAGCAGCCCGGGAGGGCAGGGGGATAATATTCTCCTCGAGCAGTACTTC. V is TRBV11-2 and J is TRBJ2-7; D may be TRBD2 (8 bases). The V end was cut by 5 bases, the J end by 6 bases, with 29 bases between. Germline CDR1 SGHAT, CDR2 FQNNGV. The CDR3 is 18 amino acids.

The chain carries TRBV5-4 and TRBJ2-3; TRBD1 might be the D (6 bases). Germline-derived CDR1 and CDR2 are SGHNT and YYREEE (reference sequence). CDR3 size: 18 residues. V lost 4 bases and J 3 bases, leaving 24 bases between the germline ends. The CDR3 sequence: CASSRRQDFSPETDTQYF. DNA of the CDR3: TGTGCCAGCAGCCGGAGACAGGATTTTTCCCCGGAGACAGATACGCAGTATTTT.

This clone was seen a handful of times. This sample also contains other DNA sequences that code for the same CDR3. This sequence joins TRBV4-1 and TRBJ1-1; 8 bases are a match to TRBD1. The CDR3 covers 15 residues. Per germline, CDR1 MGHRA and CDR2 YSYEKL. The J segment lost 1 base and the V segment lost 3 bases, leaving 4 bases of the junction unmatched. The CDR3 protein is CASSHVGQGNTEAFF. Written as DNA, the CDR3 is TGCGCCAGCAGCCACGTCGGACAGGGGAACACTGAAGCTTTCTTT.

The V gene is TRBV6-5, the J gene TRBJ1-2; D is unresolved. The CDR3 extends over 15 amino acids. V shed 4 bases and J shed 1 base, with 13 bases lying between them. CDR1 and CDR2 (germline): MNHEY, SVGAGI. This CDR3 is CASSLGGFGNYGYTF. The CDR3 nucleotides read TGTGCCAGCAGTTTGGGAGGTTTCGGTAACTATGGCTACACCTTC.

This rearrangement joins TRBV18 to TRBJ1-2, with a tentative D call TRBD1 (5 bases). The length of the CDR3 is 16 residues. Germline V gives CDR1 KGHSH, CDR2 LQKENI. V gave up 2 bases and J gave up 5 bases, with 18 bases separating them. The CDR3 here is CASSPVGGISAYGYTF. In DNA form, the CDR3 reads TGTGCCAGCTCACCAGTCGGGGGAATCTCGGCGTATGGCTACACCTTC.

This clone appeared a few times. This chain links TRBV19 with TRBJ1-6, with 9 positions matching TRBD1. The CDR3 spans 15 residues. The V gene end was trimmed by 6 bases and the J gene end by 8 bases; junction bases not matched to a gene: 8. Germline assignment: CDR1 LNHDA and CDR2 SQIVND (reference sequence). The CDR3 DNA reads TGTGCCAGTAGGAGTATGGACAGGGGTTATTCACCCCTCCACTTT. It is translated as CASRSMDRGYSPLHF.

CDR3 nucleotides: TGTGCCAGCAGCTCGGGACACGAGAATGAAAAACTGTTTTTT. It encodes CASSSGHENEKLFF. The chain joins TRBV13 to TRBJ1-4; the D gene is possibly TRBD1 (6 bases). Germline-derived CDR1 and CDR2 are PRHDT and FYEKMQ (reference sequence). The V end lost 4 bases, the J end lost 5 bases, and 11 bases lay between the germline ends. The CDR3 is 14 residues long.

V gene TRBV24-1 combines with J gene TRBJ2-2; D is possibly TRBD2 (5 bases). CDR3 length: 14 residues. V was shortened by 7 bases and J by 3 bases, with 11 bases between the two germline ends. The germline gives CDR1 KGHDR, CDR2 SFDVKD. CDR3 sequence reads: CATRDSGYTGELFF. The CDR3 DNA sequence: TGTGCCACCAGGGACTCAGGATACACCGGGGAGCTGTTTTTT.

The sample holds a few counts of this clone. This chain uses TRBV5-5 with TRBJ1-1, with TRBD1 matching 9 bases. This CDR3 contains 15 residues. V was clipped by 2 bases and J by 10 bases; unmatched bases: 12. CDR1 SGHKS and CDR2 YYEKEE come from the germline V gene (reference sequence). The DNA for the CDR3 is TGTGCCAGCAGCTTCGGCCGGGACAGGGTTTTGGGAGCTTTCTTT. Residues: CASSFGRDRVLGAFF.

V gene TRBV7-9 combines with J gene TRBJ1-2; D gene unclear. CDR1 and CDR2 (germline): SEHNR, FQNEAQ (reference sequence). Trimming removed 5 bases at V and 4 bases at J, with 14 bases between. The CDR3 loop spans 14 amino acids. The CDR3 bases are TGTGCCAGCAGCCCGGGAGACTCCCCCTATGGCTACACCTTC. Protein sequence: CASSPGDSPYGYTF.

The gene calls are TRBV5-6 and TRBJ2-7, with 9 positions matching TRBD1. The CDR3 runs to 15 residues. J lost 3 bases, V lost 0 bases, and 4 bases had no gene match. Germline V lookup: CDR1 SGHDT, CDR2 YYEEEE. The CDR3 bases are TGTGCCAGCAGCTTGGCGGGACAGGGATTCTACGAGCAGTACTTC. It yields the protein CASSLAGQGFYEQYF.

This sequence joins TRBV30 and TRBJ1-2; TRBD1 is a possible D gene (5 bases). V lost 2 bases and J 8 bases, leaving 21 bases between the germline ends. The CDR3 spans 15 residues. CDR1 and CDR2 from the germline V gene are GTSNPN and SVGIG (reference sequence). The CDR3 sequence is CAWSREGLGSKGYTF. In nucleotides, the CDR3 is TGTGCCTGGAGTCGTGAGGGACTGGGCAGTAAAGGCTACACCTTC.

The genes are TRBV5-6 and TRBJ1-2, with 10 bases aligning to TRBD1. This CDR3 has 14 residues. The V segment lost 4 bases and the J segment 7 bases; nucleotides outside the gene matches: 7. Germline V gives CDR1 SGHDT, CDR2 YYEEEE. CDR3 region: CASSPQTGGVGYTF. The CDR3 DNA reads TGTGCCAGCAGCCCACAGACAGGGGGCGTTGGCTACACCTTC.

The V call is TRBV9, the J call TRBJ2-1; 14 bases map to TRBD2. This CDR3 region has 15 residues. V was clipped by 0 bases and J by 12 bases; unmatched bases: 5. Germline lookup yields CDR1 SGDLS and CDR2 YYNGEE. Here the CDR3 reads CASSVETSGGAAQFF. CDR3 DNA sequence: TGTGCCAGCAGCGTAGAGACTAGCGGGGGGGCAGCGCAGTTCTTC.

The chain is built from TRBV3-1 (or the pseudogene TRBV3-2) and TRBJ1-2; a possible D gene is TRBD1 (6 bases). The CDR3 consists of 13 residues. V was cut by 4 bases and J by 4 bases, with 10 bases left in between. Germline loops: CDR1 LGHDT, CDR2 YNNKEL (reference sequence). In DNA, the CDR3 is TGTGCCAGCAGCCTACAGGGCGCCTATGGCTACACCTTC. This codes for CASSLQGAYGYTF.